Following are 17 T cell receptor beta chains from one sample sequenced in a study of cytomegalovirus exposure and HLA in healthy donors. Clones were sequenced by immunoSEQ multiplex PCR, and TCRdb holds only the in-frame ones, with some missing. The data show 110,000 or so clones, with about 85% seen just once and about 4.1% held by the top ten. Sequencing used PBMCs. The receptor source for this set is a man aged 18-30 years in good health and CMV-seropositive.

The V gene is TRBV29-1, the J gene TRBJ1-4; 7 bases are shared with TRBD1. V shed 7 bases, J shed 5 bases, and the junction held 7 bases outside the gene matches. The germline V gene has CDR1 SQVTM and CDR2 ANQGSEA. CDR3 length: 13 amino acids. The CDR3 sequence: CSGARDRNEKLFF. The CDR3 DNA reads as TGCAGCGGAGCTCGGGACAGAAATGAAAAACTGTTTTTT.

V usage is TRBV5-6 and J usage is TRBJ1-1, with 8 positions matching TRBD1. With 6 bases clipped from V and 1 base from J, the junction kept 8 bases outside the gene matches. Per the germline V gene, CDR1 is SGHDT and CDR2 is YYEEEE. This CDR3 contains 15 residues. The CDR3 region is CASTGDRGRNTEAFF. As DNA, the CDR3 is TGTGCCAGCACCGGAGACAGGGGCAGGAACACTGAAGCTTTCTTT.

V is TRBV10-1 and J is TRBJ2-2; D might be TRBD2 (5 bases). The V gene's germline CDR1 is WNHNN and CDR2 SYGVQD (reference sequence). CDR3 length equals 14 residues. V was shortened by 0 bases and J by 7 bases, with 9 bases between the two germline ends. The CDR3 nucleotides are TGCGCCAGCAGTGAGTCTCGGGGAAACGGGGAGCTGTTTTTT. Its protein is CASSESRGNGELFF.

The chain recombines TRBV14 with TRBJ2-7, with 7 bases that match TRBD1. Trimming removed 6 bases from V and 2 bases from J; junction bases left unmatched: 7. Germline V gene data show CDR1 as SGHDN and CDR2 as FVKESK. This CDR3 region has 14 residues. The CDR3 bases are TGTGCCAGCAGGAAAAAAGGGGGCCCCTACGAGCAGTACTTC. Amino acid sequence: CASRKKGGPYEQYF.

CDR3 in DNA: TGTGCCAGCAGCCGACCGGGACAGGGACACAATGAGCAGTTCTTC. Residues: CASSRPGQGHNEQFF. The genes are TRBV14 and TRBJ2-1; 9 nucleotides line up with TRBD1. Germline lookup yields CDR1 SGHDN and CDR2 FVKESK. This CDR3 has 15 residues. Unmatched junction bases numbered 6, after V lost 4 bases and J lost 5 bases.

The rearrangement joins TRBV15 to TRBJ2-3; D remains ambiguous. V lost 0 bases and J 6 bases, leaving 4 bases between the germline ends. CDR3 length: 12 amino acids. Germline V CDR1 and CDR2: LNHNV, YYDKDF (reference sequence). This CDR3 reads CATSRDTDTQYF. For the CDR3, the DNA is TGTGCCACCAGCAGAGATACTGATACGCAGTATTTT.

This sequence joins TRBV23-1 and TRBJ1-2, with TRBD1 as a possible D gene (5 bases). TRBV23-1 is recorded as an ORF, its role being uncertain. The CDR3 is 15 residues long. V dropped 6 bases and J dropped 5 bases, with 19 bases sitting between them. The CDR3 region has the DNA TGCGCCAGCAGCCGCCGGGGGACCTTTGAGTATGGCTACACCTTC. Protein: CASSRRGTFEYGYTF.

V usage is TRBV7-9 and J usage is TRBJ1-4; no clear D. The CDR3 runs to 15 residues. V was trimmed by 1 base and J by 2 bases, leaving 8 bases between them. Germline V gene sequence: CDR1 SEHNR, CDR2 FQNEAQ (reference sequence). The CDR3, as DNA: TGTGCCAGCAGCTTAGGTTCCGGGACTAATGAAAAACTGTTTTTT. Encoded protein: CASSLGSGTNEKLFF.

The CDR3 sequence: CASSPESFGNTIYF. For the CDR3, the DNA is TGTGCCAGCAGCCCCGAGAGTTTCGGAAACACCATATATTTT. The J gene is TRBJ1-3, the V gene TRBV7-9; D gene ambiguous. Germline V gene lookup returns CDR1 SEHNR and CDR2 FQNEAQ (reference sequence). Trimming took 5 bases from V and 4 from J, leaving 12 bases between them. The CDR3 is made up of 14 amino acids.

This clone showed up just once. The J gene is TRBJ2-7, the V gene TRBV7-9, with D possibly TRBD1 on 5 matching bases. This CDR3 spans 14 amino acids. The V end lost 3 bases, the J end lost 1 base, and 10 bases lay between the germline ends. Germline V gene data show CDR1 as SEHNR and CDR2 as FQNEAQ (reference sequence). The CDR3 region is CASSFETESYEQYF. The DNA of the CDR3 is TGTGCCAGCAGCTTCGAGACAGAGTCCTACGAGCAGTACTTC.

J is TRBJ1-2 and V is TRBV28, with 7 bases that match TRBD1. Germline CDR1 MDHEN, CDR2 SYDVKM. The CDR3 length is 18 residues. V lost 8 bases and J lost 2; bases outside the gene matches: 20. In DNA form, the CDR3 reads TGTGCCAGCGGAAGGGCCACGGGGACAGCGGACATCAACTATGGCTACACCTTC. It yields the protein CASGRATGTADINYGYTF.

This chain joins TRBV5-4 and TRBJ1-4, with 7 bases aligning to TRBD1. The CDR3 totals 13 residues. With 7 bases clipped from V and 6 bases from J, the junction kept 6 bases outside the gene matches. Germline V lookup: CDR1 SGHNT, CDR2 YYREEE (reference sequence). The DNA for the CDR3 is TGTGCCAGCCAGCTAGGGACAGATGAAAAACTGTTTTTT. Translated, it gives CASQLGTDEKLFF. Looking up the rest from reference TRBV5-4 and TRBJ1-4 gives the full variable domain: ETGVTQSPTHLIKTRGQQVTLRCSSQSGHNTVSWYQQALGQGPQFIFQYYREEENGRGNFPPRFSGLQFPNYSSELNVNALELDDSALYLCASQLGTDEKLFFGSGTQLSVL.

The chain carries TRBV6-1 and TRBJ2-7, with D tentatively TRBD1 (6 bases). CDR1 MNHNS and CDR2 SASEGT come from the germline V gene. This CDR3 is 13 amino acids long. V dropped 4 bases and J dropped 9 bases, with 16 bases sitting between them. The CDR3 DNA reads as TGTGCCAGCAGTGGGTACAGACAGGTTTCGCAGTACTTC. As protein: CASSGYRQVSQYF.

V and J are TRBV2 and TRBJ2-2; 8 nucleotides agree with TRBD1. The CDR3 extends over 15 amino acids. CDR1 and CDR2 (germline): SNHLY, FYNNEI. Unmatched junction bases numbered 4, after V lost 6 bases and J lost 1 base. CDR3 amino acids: CASRLGTGNTGELFF. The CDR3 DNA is TGTGCCAGCAGGCTTGGGACAGGGAACACCGGGGAGCTGTTTTTT.

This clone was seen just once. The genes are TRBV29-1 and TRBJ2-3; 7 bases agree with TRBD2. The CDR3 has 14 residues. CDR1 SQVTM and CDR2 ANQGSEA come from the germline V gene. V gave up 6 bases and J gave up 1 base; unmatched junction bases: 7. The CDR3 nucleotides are TGCAGCGTCAGCGGGGTTAGTGGCACAGATACGCAGTATTTT. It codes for CSVSGVSGTDTQYF.

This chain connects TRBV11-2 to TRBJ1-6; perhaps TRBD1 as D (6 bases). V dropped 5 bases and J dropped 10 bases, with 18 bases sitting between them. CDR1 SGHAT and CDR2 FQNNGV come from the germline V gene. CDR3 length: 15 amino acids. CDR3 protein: CASSPSDRKRSPLHF. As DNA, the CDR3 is TGTGCCAGCAGCCCCTCCGACAGGAAGAGGTCACCCCTCCACTTT.

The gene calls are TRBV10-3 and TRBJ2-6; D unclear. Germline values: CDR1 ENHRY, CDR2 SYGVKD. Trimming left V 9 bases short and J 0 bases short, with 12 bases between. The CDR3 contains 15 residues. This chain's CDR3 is CAILDTSSGANVLTF. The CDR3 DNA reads TGTGCCATACTCGACACTTCCTCTGGGGCCAACGTCCTGACTTTC.